The 32 T cell receptor beta chains below all came from one sample that was sequenced in a study of breast tumors, draining lymph nodes, adjacent tissues. Each CDR3 protein gets one entry after TCRdb re-called the multiplex PCR reads with MiXCR. The sample carries under 300,000 distinct CDR3 sequences, less than 40% recorded once. Samples came from axillary lymph nodes draining the breast cancer. Sequenced material: axillary lymph node tissue. Receptor source: a female donor with breast cancer. Some clones in this sample may be carry-over from other donors' samples.

Details on this clonotype: One junction end disagrees with the germline gene, perhaps due to a read error. The gene calls are TRBV7-9 and TRBJ1-4, with D uncertain. This CDR3 has 14 amino acids. Germline V gene lookup returns CDR1 SEHNR and CDR2 FQNEAQ (reference sequence). CDR3 sequence reads: CVSSQEVAGEKLFF. DNA of the CDR3: TGTGTCAGCAGCCAAGAGGTCGCTGGGGAAAAACTGTTTTTT.

This sequence joins TRBV20-1 and TRBJ1-3, with a possible D match to TRBD1 (5 bases). The CDR3 has 13 residues. Germline lookup yields CDR1 DFQATT and CDR2 SNEGSKA (reference sequence). Trimming removed 2 bases from V and 7 bases from J, with 12 bases in between. This CDR3 is CSARWRGGNTIYF. DNA for the CDR3: TGCAGTGCTAGATGGCGGGGGGGGAACACCATATATTTT.

The chain employs TRBV5-1 and TRBJ2-7, with no clear D. CDR3 size: 13 residues. Germline CDR1 SGHRS, CDR2 YFSETQ. Between the trimmed V and J ends, which lost 4 bases and 4 bases, there was a span of 12 bases. The CDR3 sequence: CASSPLLTYEQYF. CDR3 nucleotides: TGCGCCAGCAGCCCCCTATTGACGTACGAGCAGTACTTC.

This clonotype has a handful of counts. The chain recombines TRBV5-4 with TRBJ2-3; 11 nucleotides line up with TRBD2. CDR1 SGHNT and CDR2 YYREEE come from the germline V gene (reference sequence). The CDR3 is made up of 18 amino acids. V was clipped by 2 bases and J by 0 bases; unmatched bases: 8. CDR3 region: CASSLLLAGGPSTDTQYF. The CDR3 DNA reads as TGTGCCAGCAGCTTACTATTAGCGGGGGGGCCTAGCACAGATACGCAGTATTTT.

This chain uses TRBV6-6 with TRBJ2-3; TRBD1 matches at 7 bases. This CDR3 comprises 13 residues. Per germline, CDR1 MNHNY and CDR2 SVGAGI (reference sequence). V lost 5 bases to trimming and J lost 4 bases; unmatched junction nucleotides: 3. The DNA for the CDR3 is TGTGCCAGCAGTCGACAGGGAGCAGATACGCAGTATTTT. The encoded protein is CASSRQGADTQYF.

The table lists this clonotype with many counts. The gene calls are TRBV7-8 and TRBJ2-2; no clear D gene. CDR3 size: 13 residues. CDR1 is SGHVS and CDR2 is FQNEAQ in the germline V gene. Trimming removed 2 bases from V and 6 bases from J, with 7 bases in between. The CDR3, as DNA: TGTGCCAGCAGCTTACGGTTAGCCGGGGAGCTGTTTTTT. It translates to CASSLRLAGELFF.

This clonotype has at least ten counts. The CDR3 sequence is CASSVVGGAEQYF. CDR3 sequence (DNA): TGTGCCAGCAGCGTAGTGGGAGGGGCCGAGCAGTACTTC. V usage is TRBV9 and J usage is TRBJ2-7, with 7 positions matching TRBD2. Germline loops: CDR1 SGDLS, CDR2 YYNGEE. V lost 0 bases and J lost 6; bases outside the gene matches: 3. This CDR3 has 13 residues.

The J gene is TRBJ1-3, the V gene TRBV3-1, with D unresolved. Germline CDR1 is LGHDT and CDR2 is YNNKEL (reference sequence). V was shortened by 0 bases and J by 0 bases, with 12 bases between the two germline ends. This CDR3 is built from 17 residues. CDR3 bases: TGTGCCAGCAGCCAAGATACGATCACCCGCTCTGGAAACACCATATATTTT. Translating gives CASSQDTITRSGNTIYF.

J is TRBJ2-6 and V is TRBV6-5; 9 bases map to TRBD1. From germline, CDR1 is MNHEY and CDR2 SVGAGI. This CDR3 is built from 18 residues. V was clipped by 2 bases and J by 1 base; unmatched bases: 6. Written as DNA, the CDR3 is TGTGCCAGCAGTTACACCGGGACAGGGAGATCTGGGGCCAACGTCCTGACTTTC. Its protein is CASSYTGTGRSGANVLTF.

Remarks on this clonotype: This sequence may be a read error, since a much larger clone differs from it by one base. The rearrangement joins TRBV6-5 to TRBJ1-5; D remains ambiguous. Germline values: CDR1 MNHEY, CDR2 SVGAGI. The CDR3 is 13 residues long. V was shortened by 10 bases and J by 2 bases, with 12 bases between the two germline ends. CDR3 DNA: TGTGCCACCCCCCGTGTTGGCAATCAGCCCCAGCATTTT. This translates into CATPRVGNQPQHF.

In its sample, this clonotype was seen once. The chain carries TRBV15 and TRBJ2-3, with D possibly being TRBD1 or TRBD2 (5 bases each). The CDR3 spans 18 residues. V was shortened by 3 bases and J by 2 bases, with 21 bases between the two germline ends. Germline lookup yields CDR1 LNHNV and CDR2 YYDKDF (reference sequence). The CDR3 sequence: CATSSATGPASPTDTQYF. The CDR3 region has the DNA TGTGCCACCAGCAGTGCCACGGGGCCGGCCTCCCCCACAGATACGCAGTATTTT.

This sequence joins TRBV20-1 and TRBJ2-4; D is possibly TRBD1 (6 bases). Germline V gene data show CDR1 as DFQATT and CDR2 as SNEGSKA (reference sequence). Between the trimmed V and J ends, which lost 3 bases and 0 bases, there was a span of 15 bases. This CDR3 is 16 amino acids long. The CDR3 DNA reads as TGCAGTGCTAGCGCAACCGGCAGGGGAGCCAAAAACATTCAGTACTTC. Amino acid sequence: CSASATGRGAKNIQYF.

This clonotype showed up many times. The rearrangement joins TRBV12-3 or TRBV12-4 to TRBJ2-3, with D possibly being TRBD1 (6 bases). The CDR3 has 15 residues. The ends were cut back, 7 bases at V and 0 bases at J, with 14 bases in the middle. This chain's CDR3 is CASTPRTASTDTQYF. CDR3 in DNA: TGTGCCAGCACCCCGAGGACAGCCAGCACAGATACGCAGTATTTT.

This clonotype is a singleton in its sample. V is TRBV5-1 and J is TRBJ1-2; 9 bases are a match to TRBD1. Germline lookup yields CDR1 SGHRS and CDR2 YFSETQ. The CDR3 sequence is 13 residues long. Trimming took 5 bases from V and 5 from J; bases not matched to a gene: 4. CDR3 in amino acids: CASSSTGGYGYTF. For the CDR3, the DNA is TGCGCCAGCAGTTCGACAGGGGGTTATGGCTACACCTTC.

The rearrangement links TRBV9 to TRBJ1-2; weak D call: TRBD1 (6 bases). V was trimmed by 4 bases and J by 12 bases, leaving 19 bases between them. The germline CDR1 and CDR2 sequences are SGDLS and YYNGEE. The CDR3 extends over 13 amino acids. The CDR3 reads CASSPRDISGNTF. CDR3 coding DNA: TGTGCCAGCAGCCCGCGGGACATCTCTGGAAACACCTTC.

The CDR3 region is CASSLYRGMNTEAFF. The DNA for the CDR3 is TGTGCCAGCAGCCTATATAGGGGTATGAACACTGAAGCTTTCTTT. This chain uses TRBV14 with TRBJ1-1; a weak D match, TRBD1 (5 bases). The CDR3 length is 15 residues. The germline V gene has CDR1 SGHDN and CDR2 FVKESK. The germline V and J ends were trimmed by 4 bases and 0 bases, with 12 bases remaining between them.

The chain recombines TRBV19 with TRBJ1-1; no clear D gene. V dropped 5 bases and J dropped 4 bases, with 8 bases sitting between them. The CDR3 is made up of 12 amino acids. The V gene's germline CDR1 is LNHDA and CDR2 SQIVND (reference sequence). The CDR3 region has the DNA TGTGCCAGTAGTCCCCCGGGCACTGAAGCTTTCTTT. This codes for CASSPPGTEAFF.

For this clonotype: The final CDR3 position lacks the conserved phenylalanine or tryptophan, pointing to a likely read error. No DNA is shown, since the ends of the CDR3 on it are uncertain; the CDR3 is the one TCRdb lists. The rearrangement joins TRBV7-2 to TRBJ1-6. The germline V gene encodes CDR1 SGHTA and CDR2 FQGNSA. The CDR3 length is 10 residues, termini included. CDR3 residues: CASSFPPSTS.

This clonotype has a count of ten or more. The DNA is omitted, as the CDR3 cannot be located on it reliably, and the CDR3 follows TCRdb's listing. This chain connects TRBV5-6 to TRBJ2-5; the table calls TRBD1, which could not be checked here. The CDR3 has 16 amino acids, counting both end residues. Germline lookup yields CDR1 SGHDT and CDR2 YYEEEE. Here the CDR3 reads CASSFFGSGDGETQYF.

This clonotype was observed a handful of times. One junction end disagrees with the germline gene, perhaps due to a read error. J is TRBJ2-6 and V is TRBV6-5; D remains unclear. This CDR3 is 16 amino acids long. Germline V CDR1 and CDR2: MNHEY, SVGAGI. This CDR3 reads CASSHSRVTGANVLTF. CDR3 coding DNA: TGTGCCAGCAGTCACTCCCGGGTAACTGGGGCCAACGTCCTGACTTTC.

The sample holds many counts of this clonotype. The chain has TRBV6-6 and TRBJ2-5; D is perhaps TRBD1 (5 bases). The CDR3 loop spans 15 amino acids. Trimming removed 0 bases from V and 5 bases from J, with 13 bases in between. Germline values: CDR1 MNHNY, CDR2 SVGAGI (reference sequence). The CDR3: CASSYSTRAGETQYF. DNA of the CDR3: TGTGCCAGCAGTTACTCGACCAGGGCCGGGGAGACCCAGTACTTC.

This clonotype occurred many times. V is TRBV9 and J is TRBJ2-3; 8 bases map to TRBD2. The V segment lost 3 bases and the J segment 5 bases; nucleotides outside the gene matches: 8. Germline V gives CDR1 SGDLS, CDR2 YYNGEE. The CDR3 runs 15 residues. The DNA for the CDR3 is TGTGCCAGCAGCGCCCGGGGGGGCCTCGTAGATACGCAGTATTTT. It yields the protein CASSARGGLVDTQYF.

This clonotype has at least ten counts. V and J are TRBV13 and TRBJ1-3; possibly TRBD1 for D (6 bases). Germline V gives CDR1 PRHDT, CDR2 FYEKMQ (reference sequence). Deletions cut 2 bases from V and 2 bases from J, with 7 bases between. There are 14 residues in the CDR3. CDR3 amino acids: CASSLNRAGNTIYF. CDR3 nucleotide sequence: TGTGCCAGCAGCTTAAACAGGGCTGGAAACACCATATATTTT.

The chain uses TRBV15 and TRBJ2-7, with D possibly TRBD2 on 5 matching bases. The germline V gene has CDR1 LNHNV and CDR2 YYDKDF (reference sequence). V lost 3 bases, J lost 2 bases, and 14 bases lay in between. There are 15 residues in the CDR3. The chain's CDR3 is CATSSATHGTYEQYF. In DNA form, the CDR3 reads TGTGCCACCAGCAGTGCTACTCACGGGACCTACGAGCAGTACTTC.

This clonotype has at least ten counts. The genes are TRBV20-1 and TRBJ2-3; TRBD2 matches at 9 bases. This CDR3 comprises 15 residues. Germline assignment: CDR1 DFQATT and CDR2 SNEGSKA (reference sequence). The V and J ends lost 4 bases and 1 base, in that order; junction bases with no gene match: 6. CDR3 region: CSATIRTSGTDTQYF. CDR3 coding DNA: TGCAGTGCTACCATCCGGACTAGCGGCACAGATACGCAGTATTTT.

This chain uses TRBV7-6 with TRBJ2-3, with 7 bases identical to TRBD2. This CDR3 spans 14 amino acids. Germline CDR1 SGHVS, CDR2 FNYEAQ. Trimming took 1 base from V and 11 from J; bases not matched to a gene: 9. As DNA, the CDR3 is TGTGCCAGCAGCTTAGGACGGACTAGTCGGGAGCAGTATTTT. Encoded protein: CASSLGRTSREQYF.

This clonotype was picked up many times. This chain connects TRBV2 to TRBJ1-2; D remains ambiguous. V was trimmed by 11 bases and J by 7 bases, leaving 17 bases between them. Germline CDR1 SNHLY, CDR2 FYNNEI. CDR3 length equals 12 residues. The CDR3 DNA sequence: TGTGCCGAGCCAGGTAACAGCGGTGGCTACACCTTC. Translation gives CAEPGNSGGYTF.

The V call is TRBV3-1, the J call TRBJ2-3; TRBD1 agrees at 7 bases. Germline V lookup: CDR1 LGHDT, CDR2 YNNKEL (reference sequence). CDR3 length: 14 amino acids. Trimming at V came to 11 bases and at J to 0 bases, leaving 8 bases not matched to a gene. CDR3 region: CASGTASSTDTQYF. The CDR3 nucleotides read TGTGCCTCGGGGACAGCCTCTAGCACAGATACGCAGTATTTT.

The rearrangement links TRBV7-9 to TRBJ2-5; 8 nucleotides agree with TRBD1. CDR3 length: 14 residues. J gave up 5 bases and V 4 bases, and 6 bases lay outside the gene matches. Germline V CDR1 and CDR2: SEHNR, FQNEAQ (reference sequence). CDR3 loop: CASSSQGVGETQYF. For the CDR3, the DNA is TGTGCCAGCAGCTCACAGGGGGTCGGGGAGACCCAGTACTTC.

This clonotype showed up many times. The V call is TRBV18, the J call TRBJ1-5; D may be TRBD1 (5 bases). Trimming took off 3 bases at V and 5 bases at J, with 8 bases between the two ends. Per germline, CDR1 KGHSH and CDR2 LQKENI. The CDR3 runs to 13 residues. In DNA form, the CDR3 reads TGTGCCAGCTCACCCGGGACGGATCAGCCCCAGCATTTT. Translation gives CASSPGTDQPQHF.

The sample holds a few counts of this clonotype. This may be a read error, as it is one base from a much larger clone. This chain joins TRBV6-1 and TRBJ1-3, with 9 bases aligning to TRBD1. V lost 5 bases and J lost 7; bases outside the gene matches: 9. From germline, CDR1 is MNHNS and CDR2 SASEGT. This CDR3 has 15 amino acids. The DNA for the CDR3 is TGTGCCAGCAGTCATTCACAGGGGGCCATGAACACCATATATTTT. It is translated as CASSHSQGAMNTIYF.

There are many counts of this clonotype. The V call is TRBV20-1, the J call TRBJ2-1; either TRBD1 or TRBD2 may supply D (5 bases each). Germline loops: CDR1 DFQATT, CDR2 SNEGSKA (reference sequence). Between the trimmed V and J ends, which lost 3 bases and 8 bases, there was a span of 11 bases. The CDR3 contains 12 residues. The CDR3 region has the DNA TGCAGTGCTAGGGGACCTAGGTATGAGCAGTTCTTC. Its translation is CSARGPRYEQFF.